This T cell receptor (beta chain) came from a study of blood T cell repertoires in COVID-19. The wider study: Two negative PCRs, clearance, or symptom resolution were required of recovered Cohort 3 donors.

CDR3 length: 13 residues. V lost 3 bases, J lost 6 bases, and 14 bases lay in between. Per germline, CDR1 SQVTM and CDR2 ANQGSEA. Original analysis: Amplified reference gene primers provided the basis for estimating nucleated cell counts. Clones were read by immunoSEQ multiplex PCR, and TCRdb kept only the in-frame ones, dropping some. The V and J calls and clone size come from that table; D and trimming were worked out from the DNA. Of fewer than 250,000 clones detected, about 88% appear once; the ten largest clones hold roughly 24%. Residents of under 25 US areas, aged about 18 to 89 years, made up the participants.

The chain recombines TRBV29-1 with TRBJ2-5; D is possibly TRBD1 (5 bases). Sequencing used PBMCs or T cells enriched from blood (not recorded which). This TCR derives from a middle-aged woman in a cohort exposed to, infected with or recovered from COVID-19 (not recorded which). Here the CDR3 reads CSVEVTALKTQYF. CDR3 DNA sequence: TGCAGCGTTGAGGTGACAGCTCTTAAGACCCAGTACTTC.